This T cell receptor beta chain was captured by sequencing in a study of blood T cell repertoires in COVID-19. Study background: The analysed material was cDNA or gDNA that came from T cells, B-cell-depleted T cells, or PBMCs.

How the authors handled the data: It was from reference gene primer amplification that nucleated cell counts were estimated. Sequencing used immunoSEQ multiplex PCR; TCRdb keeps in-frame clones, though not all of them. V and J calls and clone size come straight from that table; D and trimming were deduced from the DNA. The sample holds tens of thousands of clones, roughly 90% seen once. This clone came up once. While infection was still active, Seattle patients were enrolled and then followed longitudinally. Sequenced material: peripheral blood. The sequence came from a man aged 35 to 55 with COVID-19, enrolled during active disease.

The CDR3 sequence: CASSSRGSGQYF. The CDR3 bases are TGTGCCAGCAGCTCCAGGGGGAGCGGGCAGTACTTC. The gene calls are TRBV5-5 and TRBJ2-7; 7 nucleotides line up with TRBD1. The V gene's germline CDR1 is SGHKS and CDR2 YYEKEE (reference sequence). V shed 3 bases and J 9 bases; nucleotides not matched to a gene: 6. The length of the CDR3 is 12 residues.